These 21 T cell receptor beta chains share one sample of origin, sequenced in a study of Ad26.COV2.S vaccination and SARS-CoV-2 variants. This sample's treatment: around 19 received Ad26.COV2.S at low or high dose, single or two shots; 5 received placebo; per-sample allocation not given. Sampling took place 63 days after the first vaccine or placebo injection. The table came from immunoSEQ multiplex PCR; TCRdb's copy has only in-frame clones and leaves some out. The profile shows roughly 320,000 clones, more than 70% of them singletons. The specimen was peripheral blood, collected in a trial of Ad26.COV2.S vaccine versus placebo. The source is a person between 18 and 59 years old who received the Ad26.COV2.S COVID-19 vaccine or a placebo.

CDR3 DNA: TGCGCCAGCAGCTTGGCGGCAGGGGCGTTCGGCTACACCTTC. Translation: CASSLAAGAFGYTF. The V and J genes are TRBV5-1 and TRBJ1-2, with D tentatively TRBD1 (6 bases). Germline CDR1 SGHRS, CDR2 YFSETQ. The V gene lost 0 bases and the J gene lost 8 bases, with 14 bases spanning the gap. The CDR3 loop spans 14 amino acids.

V gene TRBV5-4 combines with J gene TRBJ1-3; the D is unclear. Trimming shortened V by 3 bases and J by 4 bases, and 11 bases separated the two germline ends. This CDR3 comprises 14 residues. Germline V gene sequence: CDR1 SGHNT, CDR2 YYREEE (reference sequence). The CDR3 DNA reads as TGTGCCAGCAGCTCTACTACTGGGGGAAACACCATATATTTT. Translating it yields CASSSTTGGNTIYF.

V usage is TRBV11-3 and J usage is TRBJ2-7, with D perhaps TRBD2 (5 bases). The CDR3 length is 13 residues. Between the trimmed V and J ends, which lost 6 bases and 4 bases, there was a span of 13 bases. Germline CDR1 is SGHNT and CDR2 is YENEEA. Here the CDR3 reads CASSLTGGYEQYF. The CDR3 DNA follows: TGTGCCAGCAGTCTTACCGGAGGTTACGAGCAGTACTTC.

This sequence joins TRBV5-1 and TRBJ2-5; TRBD2 aligns across 7 bases. Per germline, CDR1 SGHRS and CDR2 YFSETQ. This CDR3 region has 15 residues. Losses at the gene ends were 3 bases for V and 4 bases for J; bases not matched to a gene: 9. CDR3 DNA sequence: TGCGCCAGCAGCTCCGGAGACGGGGGGAGAGAGACCCAGTACTTC. Protein product: CASSSGDGGRETQYF.

CDR3 amino acids: CASSSGTSGLSSYNEQFF. CDR3 sequence (DNA): TGTGCCAGCAGCTCCGGGACTAGCGGCTTGAGCTCCTACAATGAGCAGTTCTTC. The chain carries TRBV13 and TRBJ2-1; 11 bases align to TRBD2. Germline V lookup: CDR1 PRHDT, CDR2 FYEKMQ (reference sequence). The length of the CDR3 is 18 residues. After removal of 4 bases from V and 0 bases from J, the junction contained 8 bases not matched to a gene.

The rearrangement joins TRBV2 to TRBJ1-3; TRBD1 matches at 7 bases. The CDR3 has 15 residues. Germline V gene data show CDR1 as SNHLY and CDR2 as FYNNEI. The V and J ends lost 5 bases and 0 bases, in that order; junction bases with no gene match: 4. This chain's CDR3 is CASSTRTGSGNTIYF. The CDR3 DNA sequence: TGTGCCAGCAGTACCCGGACAGGCTCTGGAAACACCATATATTTT.

This chain connects TRBV11-2 to TRBJ1-1; D is ambiguous. Germline assignment: CDR1 SGHAT and CDR2 FQNNGV. The CDR3 runs to 13 residues. V was shortened by 4 bases and J by 2 bases, with 8 bases between the two germline ends. CDR3 sequence reads: CASSSNSNTEAFF. CDR3 coding DNA: TGTGCCAGCAGCTCAAATTCAAACACTGAAGCTTTCTTT.

The CDR3 DNA follows: TGCGCCAGCAGCCAAGGAACGAACCCCTACTATGGCTACACCTTC. Protein product: CASSQGTNPYYGYTF. J is TRBJ1-2 and V is TRBV4-1, with D unclear. The CDR3 length is 15 residues. CDR1 is MGHRA and CDR2 is YSYEKL in the germline V gene. V was pared by 1 base and J by 3 bases, with 12 bases between.

This chain connects TRBV11-2 to TRBJ2-1; a possible D gene is TRBD1 (5 bases). Germline values: CDR1 SGHAT, CDR2 FQNNGV. The V and J ends lost 5 bases and 6 bases respectively, with 11 bases between them. The CDR3 runs to 13 residues. The CDR3 region has the DNA TGTGCCAGCAGCCCTCTCCAGGGCAATGAGCAGTTCTTC. Translating it yields CASSPLQGNEQFF.

DNA of the CDR3: TGCGCCAGCAGCCAAGGGCGGGGGGACACCGCCTACGAGCAGTACTTC. This encodes CASSQGRGDTAYEQYF. The chain couples TRBV4-1 to TRBJ2-7; 8 nucleotides align to TRBD2. CDR1 and CDR2 (germline): MGHRA, YSYEKL. V trimming: 1 base; J trimming: 2 bases; junction bases outside the gene matches: 7. The CDR3 length is 16 residues.

The chain joins TRBV6-6 to TRBJ1-5, with 8 bases identical to TRBD1. The junction had 10 bases not matched to a gene; V was cut back by 6 bases and J by 6 bases. The CDR3 is made up of 15 amino acids. The V gene's germline CDR1 is MNHNY and CDR2 SVGAGI (reference sequence). The CDR3 DNA reads TGTGCCAGCAGACCGGACAGGGTTAAGAGTCAGCCCCAGCATTTT. Amino acids: CASRPDRVKSQPQHF.

The chain is built from TRBV27 and TRBJ1-1, with 8 bases matching TRBD1. The germline V gene encodes CDR1 MNHEY and CDR2 SMNVEV (reference sequence). CDR3 size: 14 residues. The V segment lost 3 bases and the J segment 1 base; nucleotides outside the gene matches: 1. The CDR3 DNA reads TGTGCCAGCAGTTTGGACAGGGCGAACACTGAAGCTTTCTTT. As protein: CASSLDRANTEAFF.

This clone was detected many times. V usage is TRBV5-1 and J usage is TRBJ1-1; D ambiguous. Germline CDR1 SGHRS, CDR2 YFSETQ. Between the trimmed V and J ends, which lost 7 bases and 1 base, there was a span of 17 bases. The CDR3 is 15 amino acids. CDR3 sequence: CASSWRGRANTEAFF. DNA of the CDR3: TGCGCCAGCTCCTGGAGAGGAAGGGCGAACACTGAAGCTTTCTTT. Filled out from reference TRBV5-1 and TRBJ1-1, the complete variable domain reads KAGVTQTPRYLIKTRGQQVTLSCSPISGHRSVSWYQQTPGQGLQFLFEYFSETQRNKGNFPGRFSGRQFSNSRSEMNVSTLELGDSALYLCASSWRGRANTEAFFGQGTRLTVV.

V usage is TRBV24-1 and J usage is TRBJ2-3; D unresolved. This CDR3 region has 14 residues. Germline V gene data show CDR1 as KGHDR and CDR2 as SFDVKD. Trimming stripped 9 bases from V and 4 bases from J, with 16 bases between. The CDR3 sequence: CATSKGVVADTQYF. In nucleotides, the CDR3 is TGTGCCACCTCAAAGGGTGTTGTCGCAGATACGCAGTATTTT.

J is TRBJ2-3 and V is TRBV3-1 (or the pseudogene TRBV3-2); D call uncertain. From germline, CDR1 is LGHDT and CDR2 YNNKEL (reference sequence). CDR3 length: 18 amino acids. V dropped 4 bases and J dropped 0 bases, with 20 bases sitting between them. CDR3 sequence (DNA): TGTGCCAGCAGCCGGTTCCGAAGCCCAGCTACTAGCACAGATACGCAGTATTTT. This gives the protein CASSRFRSPATSTDTQYF.

This clone was counted ten times or more. V and J are TRBV7-8 and TRBJ2-3; the match to TRBD1 covers 11 bases. Germline loops: CDR1 SGHVS, CDR2 FQNEAQ. This CDR3 spans 15 amino acids. Trimming removed 4 bases from V and 4 bases from J; junction bases left unmatched: 4. The CDR3 reads CASSSRTGGADTQYF. The CDR3, as DNA: TGTGCCAGCAGCTCTCGGACAGGGGGCGCAGATACGCAGTATTTT.

V is TRBV7-2 and J is TRBJ1-4; a possible D gene is TRBD1 (6 bases). V was shortened by 2 bases and J by 7 bases, with 11 bases between the two germline ends. This CDR3 comprises 14 residues. Per germline, CDR1 SGHTA and CDR2 FQGNSA. As DNA, the CDR3 is TGTGCCAGCAGCTTAAGGGGGAGGACTGAAAAACTGTTTTTT. It translates to CASSLRGRTEKLFF.

V and J are TRBV7-8 and TRBJ1-3, with D tentatively TRBD1 (6 bases). From germline, CDR1 is SGHVS and CDR2 FQNEAQ. There are 13 residues in the CDR3. Trimming took 5 bases from V and 5 from J, leaving 10 bases between them. The CDR3: CASSIDRRNTIYF. In DNA, the CDR3 is TGTGCCAGCAGCATTGACAGGAGAAACACCATATATTTT.

The CDR3 nucleotides are TGTGCCAGCAGTTATCAGGCGATCTCTGGAAACACCATATATTTT. Its translation: CASSYQAISGNTIYF. V is TRBV6-2 or TRBV6-3 and J is TRBJ1-3; no reliable D call. The CDR3 runs to 15 residues. The germline gives CDR1 MNHEY, CDR2 SVGEGT. V gave up 3 bases and J gave up 0 bases, with 9 bases separating them.

The rearrangement joins TRBV5-1 to TRBJ1-2, with unresolved D. Germline CDR1 is SGHRS and CDR2 is YFSETQ. Between the trimmed V and J ends, which lost 7 bases and 1 base, there was a span of 5 bases. This CDR3 is 11 amino acids long. The CDR3, as DNA: TGCGCCAGCGGTGATAACTATGGCTACACCTTC. Translated, it gives CASGDNYGYTF.

The rearrangement uses TRBV27 and TRBJ1-1; TRBD1 agrees at 7 bases. Trimming cost V 2 bases and J 1 base; bases outside gene matches: 16. Looked up from germline, CDR1 is MNHEY and CDR2 is SMNVEV (reference sequence). CDR3 length: 19 residues. The CDR3 protein is CASSLMRIGDRKANTEAFF. CDR3 DNA: TGTGCCAGCAGTTTAATGAGGATAGGGGACAGAAAGGCGAACACTGAAGCTTTCTTT.